These T cell receptor beta chains were read from a single sample in a study of blood T cells in healthy people across ages. One entry per CDR3 protein results from TCRdb running MiXCR on the 5' RACE reads. Among 1.8 million or so distinct CDR3 sequences listed, about 39% were seen once. What was sequenced was blood. These receptors were collected from a human donor in good health. The CDR3 runs from the conserved cysteine through the conserved F or W. A D gene is named only where the DNA matches it firmly. A row's size may be missing; if present it is once, few, many or a size class.

abundance: few
d_gene: NA
len: 16
j_gene: TRBJ2-1
v_gene: TRBV11-1
CDR3aa: CASSLWGEISYNEQFF
CDR3nt: TGTGCCAGCAGCTTATGGGGCGAGATATCCTACAATGAGCAGTTCTTC

abundance: NA
d_gene: NA
len: 14
j_gene: TRBJ1-4
v_gene: TRBV4-3
CDR3aa: CASSQEVSNEKLFF
CDR3nt: TGCGCCAGCAGCCAAGAGGTCTCTAATGAAAAACTGTTTTTT

abundance: few
d_gene: NA
len: 14
j_gene: TRBJ1-6
v_gene: TRBV5-1
CDR3aa: CASSLILGDSPLHF
CDR3nt: TGCGCCAGCAGCCTAATCCTAGGGGATTCACCCCTCCACTTT

abundance: NA
d_gene: TRBD1
len: 14
j_gene: TRBJ1-2
v_gene: TRBV15
CDR3aa: CATSPHTGDYGYTF
CDR3nt: TGTGCCACCAGCCCACACACAGGGGACTATGGCTACACCTTC

abundance: NA
d_gene: NA
len: 15
j_gene: TRBJ1-2
v_gene: TRBV7-2
CDR3aa: CASSLVAGGNYGYTF
CDR3nt: TGTGCCAGCAGCTTAGTAGCTGGAGGAAACTATGGCTACACCTTC

abundance: once
d_gene: NA
len: 16
j_gene: TRBJ2-7
v_gene: TRBV7-2
CDR3aa: CASTRVGGAVYNEQYF
CDR3nt: TGTGCCAGCACCCGCGTAGGGGGGGCCGTTTACAATGAGCAGTACTTC

abundance: NA
d_gene: TRBD1
len: 16
j_gene: TRBJ2-7
v_gene: TRBV12-3/TRBV12-4
CDR3aa: CASSLGAGTGAYEQYF
CDR3nt: TGTGCCAGCAGTTTAGGCGCCGGGACAGGGGCCTACGAGCAGTACTTC

abundance: few
d_gene: NA
len: 13
j_gene: TRBJ1-2
v_gene: TRBV20-1
CDR3aa: CSASPLGAGGYTF
CDR3nt: TGCAGTGCTAGTCCTCTGGGGGCAGGAGGCTACACCTTC

abundance: few
d_gene: TRBD1
len: 14
j_gene: TRBJ1-4
v_gene: TRBV29-1
CDR3aa: CSVGPGGKNEKLFF
CDR3nt: TGCAGCGTGGGACCAGGGGGGAAAAATGAAAAACTGTTTTTT

abundance: many
d_gene: TRBD1
len: 13
j_gene: TRBJ1-5
v_gene: TRBV6-5
CDR3aa: CASSWDRNQPQHF
CDR3nt: TGTGCCAGCAGTTGGGACAGGAATCAGCCCCAGCATTTT

abundance: NA
d_gene: NA
len: 15
j_gene: TRBJ1-5
v_gene: TRBV10-2
CDR3aa: CASSELWEGNQPQHF
CDR3nt: TGCGCCAGCAGTGAATTGTGGGAGGGCAATCAGCCCCAGCATTTT

abundance: few
d_gene: TRBD2
len: 17
j_gene: TRBJ2-3
v_gene: TRBV4-3
CDR3aa: CASSQDPPAGDTDTQYF
CDR3nt: TGCGCCAGCAGCCAAGATCCTCCAGCGGGGGACACAGATACGCAGTATTTT

abundance: few
d_gene: TRBD1
len: 14
j_gene: TRBJ1-2
v_gene: TRBV5-1
CDR3aa: CASSPGGPTSGYTF
CDR3nt: TGCGCCAGCAGCCCAGGGGGGCCGACGTCTGGCTACACCTTC

abundance: few
d_gene: NA
len: 14
j_gene: TRBJ2-5
v_gene: TRBV7-9
CDR3aa: CASNQLGRGETQYF
CDR3nt: TGTGCCAGCAACCAACTGGGTAGGGGAGAGACCCAGTACTTC

abundance: few
d_gene: NA
len: 13
j_gene: TRBJ1-1
v_gene: TRBV11-3
CDR3aa: CASSFGGSAEAFF
CDR3nt: TGTGCCAGCAGCTTTGGTGGTTCTGCTGAAGCTTTCTTT

abundance: few
d_gene: NA
len: 18
j_gene: TRBJ2-1
v_gene: TRBV7-9
CDR3aa: CASSLPQWTLVIDNEQFF
CDR3nt: TGTGCCAGCAGCTTACCACAATGGACCCTTGTTATAGACAATGAGCAGTTCTTC

abundance: NA
d_gene: NA
len: 15
j_gene: TRBJ2-7
v_gene: TRBV5-1
CDR3aa: CASSLTGPHVYEQYF
CDR3nt: TGCGCCAGCAGCCTGACAGGACCGCATGTGTACGAGCAGTACTTC

abundance: NA
d_gene: NA
len: 16
j_gene: TRBJ1-6
v_gene: TRBV15
CDR3aa: CATSRDRGSENSPLHF
CDR3nt: TGTGCCACCAGCAGAGATCGGGGTTCCGAGAATTCACCCCTCCACTTT

abundance: NA
d_gene: NA
len: 15
j_gene: TRBJ1-2
v_gene: TRBV28
CDR3aa: CASSPGLGRAYGYTF
CDR3nt: TGTGCCAGCAGCCCCGGTCTTGGCAGGGCTTATGGCTACACCTTC

abundance: few
d_gene: NA
len: 16
j_gene: TRBJ1-2
v_gene: TRBV6-2/TRBV6-3
CDR3aa: CASSPRRGTYNYGYTF
CDR3nt: TGTGCCAGCAGTCCTCGACGGGGCACTTATAACTATGGCTACACCTTC

abundance: NA
d_gene: NA
len: 14
j_gene: TRBJ2-7
v_gene: TRBV6-5
CDR3aa: CASSYSRGVDEQYF
CDR3nt: TGTGCCAGCAGTTACTCTAGGGGTGTCGACGAGCAGTACTTC

abundance: NA
d_gene: NA
len: 17
j_gene: TRBJ1-2
v_gene: TRBV6-5
CDR3aa: CASSYSYLLGGSYGYTF
CDR3nt: TGTGCCAGCAGTTACTCTTACTTATTAGGTGGAAGCTATGGCTACACCTTC

abundance: NA
d_gene: TRBD1
len: 18
j_gene: TRBJ1-1
v_gene: TRBV14
CDR3aa: CASSQDLFVGSGQSEAFF
CDR3nt: TGTGCCAGCAGCCAAGATCTATTTGTGGGGTCGGGACAGAGTGAAGCTTTCTTT

abundance: NA
d_gene: NA
len: 16
j_gene: TRBJ1-2
v_gene: TRBV2
CDR3aa: CASDFQGRRGASGYTF
CDR3nt: TGTGCCAGTGACTTTCAGGGGCGGCGGGGTGCTTCTGGCTACACCTTC

abundance: few
d_gene: NA
len: 15
j_gene: TRBJ1-5
v_gene: TRBV5-5
CDR3aa: CASSLVVTSNQPQHF
CDR3nt: TGTGCCAGCAGCTTGGTAGTTACCTCCAATCAGCCCCAGCATTTT

abundance: few
d_gene: NA
len: 16
j_gene: TRBJ2-2
v_gene: TRBV7-6
CDR3aa: CASSHGPGGLSGELFF
CDR3nt: TGTGCCAGCAGCCACGGGCCAGGGGGGTTGTCCGGGGAGCTGTTTTTT

abundance: few
d_gene: TRBD1
len: 16
j_gene: TRBJ2-5
v_gene: TRBV12-3/TRBV12-4
CDR3aa: CASSLGGTGSGETQYF
CDR3nt: TGTGCCAGCAGTTTAGGAGGGACAGGGAGTGGAGAGACCCAGTACTTC

abundance: few
d_gene: NA
len: 15
j_gene: TRBJ1-2
v_gene: TRBV27
CDR3aa: CASSFSGSSRYGYTF
CDR3nt: TGTGCCAGCAGTTTCTCAGGGTCGTCTCGTTATGGCTACACCTTC

abundance: few
d_gene: NA
len: 13
j_gene: TRBJ2-3
v_gene: TRBV18
CDR3aa: CASSGGFTDTQYF
CDR3nt: TGTGCCAGCTCCGGGGGATTCACAGATACGCAGTATTTT

abundance: NA
d_gene: TRBD1
len: 15
j_gene: TRBJ2-7
v_gene: TRBV5-1
CDR3aa: CASSVSGTGGLEQYF
CDR3nt: TGCGCCAGCAGCGTATCCGGGACAGGGGGCCTCGAGCAGTACTTC

abundance: NA
d_gene: TRBD1
len: 19
j_gene: TRBJ2-6
v_gene: TRBV29-1
CDR3aa: CSAHRDRKSLLSGANVLTF
CDR3nt: TGCAGCGCTCACCGGGACAGGAAATCTCTCCTATCTGGGGCCAACGTCCTGACTTTC

abundance: few
d_gene: TRBD2
len: 15
j_gene: TRBJ2-3
v_gene: TRBV14
CDR3aa: CASSLRTSGGDTQYF
CDR3nt: TGTGCCAGCAGCTTACGGACTAGCGGGGGTGATACGCAGTATTTT

abundance: NA
d_gene: NA
len: 12
j_gene: TRBJ2-1
v_gene: TRBV2
CDR3aa: CGGQGDYNEQFF
CDR3nt: TGTGGAGGGCAGGGAGATTACAATGAGCAGTTCTTC

abundance: NA
d_gene: NA
len: 14
j_gene: TRBJ2-1
v_gene: TRBV25-1
CDR3aa: CASGPFKEYNEQFF
CDR3nt: TGTGCCAGCGGACCATTCAAAGAATACAATGAGCAGTTCTTC

abundance: NA
d_gene: TRBD1
len: 17
j_gene: TRBJ2-3
v_gene: TRBV29-1
CDR3aa: CSVALHIGTGGTDTQYF
CDR3nt: TGCAGCGTGGCCCTTCACATTGGGACAGGGGGCACAGATACGCAGTATTTT

abundance: NA
d_gene: NA
len: 15
j_gene: TRBJ2-3
v_gene: TRBV7-9
CDR3aa: CASSPRTAIEYTQYF
CDR3nt: TGTGCCAGCAGCCCGCGGACAGCGATAGAATATACGCAGTATTTT

abundance: NA
d_gene: NA
len: 12
j_gene: TRBJ2-3
v_gene: TRBV29-1
CDR3aa: CSVRGTRDTQYF
CDR3nt: TGCAGCGTAAGGGGCACTCGAGATACGCAGTATTTT

abundance: NA
d_gene: NA
len: 15
j_gene: TRBJ1-6
v_gene: TRBV7-2
CDR3aa: CASSTAGGRNSPLHF
CDR3nt: TGTGCCAGCAGCACTGCCGGGGGGCGAAATTCACCCCTCCACTTT

abundance: NA
d_gene: NA
len: 15
j_gene: TRBJ2-3
v_gene: TRBV7-9
CDR3aa: CANSLGSPETDTQYF
CDR3nt: TGTGCCAACAGCTTAGGCTCGCCGGAGACAGATACGCAGTATTTT

abundance: NA
d_gene: NA
len: 15
j_gene: TRBJ1-5
v_gene: TRBV5-1
CDR3aa: CASSLEGDAHQPQHF
CDR3nt: TGCGCCAGCAGCTTGGAGGGGGATGCTCATCAGCCCCAGCATTTT

abundance: few
d_gene: NA
len: 10
j_gene: TRBJ1-1
v_gene: TRBV29-1
CDR3aa: CSVLTPEAFF
CDR3nt: TGCAGCGTTCTGACCCCTGAAGCTTTCTTT

abundance: many
d_gene: NA
len: 17
j_gene: TRBJ1-6
v_gene: TRBV20-1
CDR3aa: CSAPTGVPTARNSPLHF
CDR3nt: TGCAGTGCCCCCACGGGGGTGCCCACTGCCCGAAATTCACCCCTCCACTTT

abundance: few
d_gene: TRBD2
len: 16
j_gene: TRBJ2-4
v_gene: TRBV28
CDR3aa: CASSPLAGQFINIQYF
CDR3nt: TGTGCCAGCAGCCCACTAGCGGGGCAATTCATAAACATTCAGTACTTC

abundance: NA
d_gene: TRBD2
len: 15
j_gene: TRBJ2-3
v_gene: TRBV6-1
CDR3aa: CASSDRGGATDTQYF
CDR3nt: TGTGCCAGCAGTGATCGCGGGGGGGCAACAGATACGCAGTATTTT

abundance: NA
d_gene: TRBD2
len: 16
j_gene: TRBJ2-7
v_gene: TRBV3-1
CDR3aa: CASSQVTGLARYEQYF
CDR3nt: TGTGCCAGCAGCCAAGTTACCGGACTAGCTCGCTACGAGCAGTACTTC

abundance: NA
d_gene: TRBD1
len: 15
j_gene: TRBJ1-2
v_gene: TRBV6-5
CDR3aa: CASSGGDRYYYGYTF
CDR3nt: TGTGCCAGCAGTGGTGGGGACAGATACTACTATGGCTACACCTTC

abundance: few
d_gene: TRBD1
len: 16
j_gene: TRBJ2-7
v_gene: TRBV9
CDR3aa: CASSPRGQGASGEQYF
CDR3nt: TGTGCCAGCAGCCCCCGGGGACAGGGGGCTTCGGGGGAGCAGTACTTC

abundance: NA
d_gene: NA
len: 15
j_gene: TRBJ1-2
v_gene: TRBV6-1
CDR3aa: CASSESGRGGFGYTF
CDR3nt: TGTGCCAGCAGTGAATCGGGTCGTGGAGGGTTTGGCTACACCTTC

abundance: NA
d_gene: TRBD1
len: 14
j_gene: TRBJ1-1
v_gene: TRBV5-1
CDR3aa: CASSQRDSNTEAFF
CDR3nt: TGCGCCAGCAGCCAAAGGGACAGCAACACTGAAGCTTTCTTT

abundance: NA
d_gene: TRBD1
len: 14
j_gene: TRBJ1-2
v_gene: TRBV19
CDR3aa: CASSIQGQGYGYTF
CDR3nt: TGTGCCAGTAGCATACAGGGACAGGGATATGGCTACACCTTC

abundance: NA
d_gene: NA
len: 13
j_gene: TRBJ2-5
v_gene: TRBV20-1
CDR3aa: CSAIVGSGETQYF
CDR3nt: TGCAGTGCCATAGTCGGATCGGGGGAGACCCAGTACTTC

abundance: few
d_gene: NA
len: 14
j_gene: TRBJ2-7
v_gene: TRBV6-2/TRBV6-3
CDR3aa: CASLAGLPSYEQYF
CDR3nt: TGTGCCAGCCTGGCGGGGCTCCCCTCCTACGAGCAGTACTTC